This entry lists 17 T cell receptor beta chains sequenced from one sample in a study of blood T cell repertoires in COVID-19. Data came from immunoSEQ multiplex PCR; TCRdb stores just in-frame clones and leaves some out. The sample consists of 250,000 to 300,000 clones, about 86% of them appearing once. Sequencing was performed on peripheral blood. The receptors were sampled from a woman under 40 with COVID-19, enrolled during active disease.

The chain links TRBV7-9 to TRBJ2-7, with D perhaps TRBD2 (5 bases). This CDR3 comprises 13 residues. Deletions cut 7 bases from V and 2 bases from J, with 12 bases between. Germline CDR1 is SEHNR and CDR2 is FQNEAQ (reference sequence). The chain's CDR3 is CASTLSSAYEQYF. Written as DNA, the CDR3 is TGTGCCAGCACCCTAAGTAGCGCCTACGAGCAGTACTTC.

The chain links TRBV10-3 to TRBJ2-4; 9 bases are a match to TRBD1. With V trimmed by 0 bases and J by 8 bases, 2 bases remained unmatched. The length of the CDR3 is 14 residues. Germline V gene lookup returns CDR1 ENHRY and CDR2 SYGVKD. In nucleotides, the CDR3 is TGTGCCATCAGTGAGTCGGGACAGGGATACATTCAGTACTTC. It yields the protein CAISESGQGYIQYF.

The CDR3 here is CASSSPTLTSGGYRDQFF. CDR3 coding DNA: TGTGCCAGCAGCTCCCCGACGTTGACTAGCGGGGGATATCGCGACCAGTTCTTC. The chain couples TRBV7-9 to TRBJ2-1; 12 bases agree with TRBD2. V dropped 4 bases and J dropped 13; count of bases not matched to a gene: 20. The CDR3 has 18 amino acids. Germline assignment: CDR1 SEHNR and CDR2 FQNEAQ (reference sequence).

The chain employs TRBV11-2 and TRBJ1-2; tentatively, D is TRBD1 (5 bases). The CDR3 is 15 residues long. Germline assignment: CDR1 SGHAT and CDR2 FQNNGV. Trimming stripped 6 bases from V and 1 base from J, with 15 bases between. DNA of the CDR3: TGTGCCAGCAGAGCCTCACCGGGGGGTAACTATGGCTACACCTTC. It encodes CASRASPGGNYGYTF.

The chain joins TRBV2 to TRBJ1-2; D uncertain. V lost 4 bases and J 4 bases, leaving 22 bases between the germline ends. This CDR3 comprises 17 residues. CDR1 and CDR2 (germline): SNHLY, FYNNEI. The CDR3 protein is CASSVRSSPPFSYGYTF. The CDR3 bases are TGTGCCAGCAGTGTTAGATCGAGCCCGCCATTCTCCTATGGCTACACCTTC.

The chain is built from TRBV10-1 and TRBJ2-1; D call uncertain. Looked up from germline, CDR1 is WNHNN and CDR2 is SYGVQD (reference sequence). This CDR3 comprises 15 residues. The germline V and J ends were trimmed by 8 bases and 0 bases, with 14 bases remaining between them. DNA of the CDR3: TGCGCCAGCCTGACATGCCGTAGCTCCTACAATGAGCAGTTCTTC. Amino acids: CASLTCRSSYNEQFF.

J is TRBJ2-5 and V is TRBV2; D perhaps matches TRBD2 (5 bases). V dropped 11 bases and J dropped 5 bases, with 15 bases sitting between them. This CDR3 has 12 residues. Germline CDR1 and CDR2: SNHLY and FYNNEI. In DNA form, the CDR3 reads TGTGCCTCGGGGTCCCAAAGGGAGACCCAGTACTTC. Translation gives CASGSQRETQYF.

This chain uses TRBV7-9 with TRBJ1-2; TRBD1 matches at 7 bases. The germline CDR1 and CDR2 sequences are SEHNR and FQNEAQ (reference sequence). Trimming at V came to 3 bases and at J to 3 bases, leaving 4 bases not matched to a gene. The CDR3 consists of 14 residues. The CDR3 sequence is CASSFTGAHYGYTF. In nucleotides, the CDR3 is TGTGCCAGCAGCTTTACAGGGGCCCACTATGGCTACACCTTC.

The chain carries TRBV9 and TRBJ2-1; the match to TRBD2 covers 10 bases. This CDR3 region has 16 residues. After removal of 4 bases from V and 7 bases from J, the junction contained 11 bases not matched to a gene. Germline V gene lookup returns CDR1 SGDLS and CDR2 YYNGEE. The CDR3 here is CASSPRERGGRNEQFF. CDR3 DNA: TGTGCCAGCAGCCCAAGAGAGCGGGGGGGCCGGAATGAGCAGTTCTTC.

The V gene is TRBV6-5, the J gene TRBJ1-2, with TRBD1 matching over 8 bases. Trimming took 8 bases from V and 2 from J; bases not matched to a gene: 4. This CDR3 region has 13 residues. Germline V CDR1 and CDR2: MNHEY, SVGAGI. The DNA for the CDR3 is TGTGCCAGCGGGCGGGACAGGAACTATGGCTACACCTTC. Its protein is CASGRDRNYGYTF.

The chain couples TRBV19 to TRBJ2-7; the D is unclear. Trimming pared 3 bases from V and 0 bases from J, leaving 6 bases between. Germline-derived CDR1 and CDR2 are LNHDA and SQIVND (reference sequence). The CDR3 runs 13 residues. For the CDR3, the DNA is TGTGCCAGTAGTATGGGCTCCTCCTACGAGCAGTACTTC. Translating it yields CASSMGSSYEQYF.

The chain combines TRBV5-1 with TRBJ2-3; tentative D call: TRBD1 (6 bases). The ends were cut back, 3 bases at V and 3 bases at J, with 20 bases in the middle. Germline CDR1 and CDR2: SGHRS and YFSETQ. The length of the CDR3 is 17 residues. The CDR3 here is CASSSTRLRTGTDTQYF. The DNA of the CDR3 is TGCGCCAGCAGCTCCACGCGGCTGCGCACAGGGACAGATACGCAGTATTTT.

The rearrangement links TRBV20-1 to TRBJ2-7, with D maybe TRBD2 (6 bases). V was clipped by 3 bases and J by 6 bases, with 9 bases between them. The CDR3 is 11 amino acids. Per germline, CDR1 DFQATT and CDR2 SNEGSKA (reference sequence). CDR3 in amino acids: CSARDYREQYF. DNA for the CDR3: TGCAGTGCTAGGGACTACCGCGAGCAGTACTTC.

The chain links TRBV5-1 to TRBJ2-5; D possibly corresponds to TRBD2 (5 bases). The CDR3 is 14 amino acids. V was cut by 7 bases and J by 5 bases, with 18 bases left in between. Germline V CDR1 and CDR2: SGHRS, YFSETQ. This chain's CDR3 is CASRSGIAWETQYF. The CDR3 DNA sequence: TGCGCCAGCCGATCCGGGATTGCATGGGAGACCCAGTACTTC.

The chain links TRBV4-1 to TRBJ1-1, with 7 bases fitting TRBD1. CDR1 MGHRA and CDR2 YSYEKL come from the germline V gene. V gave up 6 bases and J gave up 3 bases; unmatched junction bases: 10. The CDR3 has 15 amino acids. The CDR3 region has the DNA TGCGCCAGCAGACCAAGACAGGGATTAGACACTGAAGCTTTCTTT. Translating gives CASRPRQGLDTEAFF.

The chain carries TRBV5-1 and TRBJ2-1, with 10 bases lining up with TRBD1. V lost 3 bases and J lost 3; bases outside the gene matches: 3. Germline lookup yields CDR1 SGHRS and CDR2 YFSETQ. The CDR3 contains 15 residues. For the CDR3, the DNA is TGCGCCAGCAGCTCATGGACAGGGGGCTACAATGAGCAGTTCTTC. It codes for CASSSWTGGYNEQFF.

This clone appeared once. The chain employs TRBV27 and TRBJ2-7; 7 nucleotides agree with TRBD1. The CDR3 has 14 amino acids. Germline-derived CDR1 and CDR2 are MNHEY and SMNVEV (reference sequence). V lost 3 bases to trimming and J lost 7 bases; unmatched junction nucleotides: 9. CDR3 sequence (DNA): TGTGCCAGCAGTTTTGGACAGGCGGGTTTAGAGCAGTACTTC. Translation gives CASSFGQAGLEQYF.